A single sample gave rise to the 8 T cell receptor beta chains below, sequenced in a study of vaccination effects on CD4 cells after COVID-19. ViraFEST used viral peptide pools to expand antigen-specific CD4+ T cells before sequencing. It was after 10 days of culture that CD4+ T cells were isolated. Sequenced by immunoSEQ multiplex PCR; TCRdb stores in-frame clones only, minus some. The table records around 83,000 clones, about 74% of them present only once. These TCRs' antigens remain unknown. This specimen was CD4+ T cells from PBMCs cultured with HCoV-229E spike peptides, taken before COVID-19 vaccination. Receptors were obtained from a human donor who received a COVID-19 vaccine.

The chain has TRBV24-1 and TRBJ1-5; 9 positions agree with TRBD1. Trimming cost V 7 bases and J 1 base; bases outside gene matches: 10. Germline values: CDR1 KGHDR, CDR2 SFDVKD. The CDR3 loop spans 17 amino acids. CDR3 region: CATSSNTGGLSNQPQHF. Written as DNA, the CDR3 is TGTGCCACCAGCTCTAATACAGGGGGCTTGAGCAATCAGCCCCAGCATTTT.

The rearrangement links TRBV18 to TRBJ1-5; 10 bases line up with TRBD1. This CDR3 spans 17 amino acids. Germline V CDR1 and CDR2: KGHSH, LQKENI. V was clipped by 3 bases and J by 2 bases; unmatched bases: 7. CDR3 amino acids: CASSPEGTGVRNQPQHF. CDR3 DNA: TGTGCCAGCTCACCGGAAGGGACAGGGGTTCGCAATCAGCCCCAGCATTTT. Using reference TRBV18 and TRBJ1-5 for the parts outside the CDR3, the full variable domain is NAGVMQNPRHLVRRRGQEARLRCSPMKGHSHVYWYRQLPEEGLKFMVYLQKENIIDESGMPKERFSAEFPKEGPSILRIQQVVRGDSAAYFCASSPEGTGVRNQPQHFGDGTRLSIL.

A note on this clone: The sample holds other DNA sequences that translate to the same CDR3. This chain connects TRBV2 to TRBJ1-6, with D perhaps TRBD1 (5 bases). The CDR3 is made up of 15 amino acids. V was clipped by 0 bases and J by 8 bases, with 11 bases between them. Per the germline V gene, CDR1 is SNHLY and CDR2 is FYNNEI. DNA of the CDR3: TGTGCCAGCAGTGAAGCGTCAGGGTTGTATTCACCCCTCCACTTT. Its protein is CASSEASGLYSPLHF.

J is TRBJ1-6 and V is TRBV18, with a weak D call TRBD1 (5 bases). The CDR3 spans 14 residues. Per the germline V gene, CDR1 is KGHSH and CDR2 is LQKENI. V was trimmed by 2 bases and J by 9 bases, leaving 11 bases between them. The CDR3 loop is CASSPAGMRSPLHF. The CDR3 DNA reads as TGTGCCAGCTCACCAGCAGGGATGCGTTCACCCCTCCACTTT.

The gene calls are TRBV10-1 and TRBJ1-1; tentatively, D is TRBD1 (5 bases). This CDR3 is built from 14 residues. The V and J ends lost 6 bases and 4 bases respectively, with 15 bases between them. The germline gives CDR1 WNHNN, CDR2 SYGVQD (reference sequence). The CDR3 sequence: CASSRDAVPTEAFF. CDR3 in DNA: TGCGCCAGCAGCCGGGACGCTGTACCCACTGAAGCTTTCTTT.

This sequence joins TRBV24-1 and TRBJ2-1, with 9 positions matching TRBD2. The ends lost 2 bases at V and 3 bases at J; junction bases unmatched: 4. CDR1 KGHDR and CDR2 SFDVKD come from the germline V gene. CDR3 length equals 16 residues. CDR3 region: CATSDSLAGSYNEQFF. For the CDR3, the DNA is TGTGCCACCAGTGATTCCCTAGCGGGGAGCTACAATGAGCAGTTCTTC.

This chain uses TRBV15 with TRBJ1-1, with 7 bases matching TRBD1. V shed 0 bases and J 0 bases; nucleotides not matched to a gene: 4. Germline assignment: CDR1 LNHNV and CDR2 YYDKDF (reference sequence). The CDR3 has 16 residues. In DNA, the CDR3 is TGTGCCACCAGCAGAGAGACAGGGAGGATGAACACTGAAGCTTTCTTT. It codes for CATSRETGRMNTEAFF. Full variable domain (remainder filled in from reference TRBV15 and TRBJ1-1): DAMVIQNPRYQVTQFGKPVTLSCSQTLNHNVMYWYQQKSSQAPKLLFHYYDKDFNNEADTPDNFQSRRPNTSFCFLDIRSPGLGDTAMYLCATSRETGRMNTEAFFGQGTRLTVV.

The chain links TRBV5-1 to TRBJ2-5; the D is unclear. V was cut by 1 base and J by 0 bases, with 10 bases left in between. There are 15 residues in the CDR3. Germline CDR1 SGHRS, CDR2 YFSETQ. The CDR3: CASSLLIGDQETQYF. The CDR3 bases are TGCGCCAGCAGCTTGCTTATAGGAGACCAAGAGACCCAGTACTTC.